A selection of T cell receptor beta chains follows, all from one sample in a study of blood T cell repertoires in COVID-19. Sequenced by immunoSEQ multiplex PCR; TCRdb stores in-frame clones only, minus some. The sample records roughly 100,000 clones, approximately 91% being singletons. Sample: peripheral blood. These receptor sequences come from a human donor in a cohort sampled during active COVID-19. CDR3s include the opening cysteine and the closing phenylalanine or tryptophan. A D gene is named only where the DNA matches it firmly. Clone size is shown for a subset of rows, as once, few, many or a class of expanded clone.

V	size	length	J	D	DNA	CDR3
TRBV4-2	once	16	TRBJ2-3	.	TGTGCCAGCAGCCAAGATATGGACTCGGGTCGTTATACGCAGTATTTT	CASSQDMDSGRYTQYF
TRBV7-9	.	15	TRBJ2-7	.	TGTGCCAGCAGCTTAGGGGGAGAATTCTCCTACGAGCAGTACTTC	CASSLGGEFSYEQYF
TRBV6-6	.	14	TRBJ2-7	.	TGTGCCAGCAGTTACTCGGCGGGAACCTACGAGCAGTACTTC	CASSYSAGTYEQYF
TRBV11-3	.	16	TRBJ2-5	.	TGTGCCAGCAGCTCCTCGAAGAGGACACTTCAAGAGACCCAGTACTTC	CASSSSKRTLQETQYF
TRBV28	.	15	TRBJ2-7	.	TGTGCCAGCAGCTCAACGGTGGGCAGAGGGGGCGAGCAGTACTTC	CASSSTVGRGGEQYF
TRBV3-1/TRBV3-2	.	13	TRBJ2-7	.	TGTGCCAGCAGCCCCGACAGGTCTTACGAGCAGTACTTC	CASSPDRSYEQYF
TRBV3-1/TRBV3-2	.	14	TRBJ2-7	.	TGTGCCAGCAGCCAAGGTCCTAAAGCCTACGAGCAGTACTTC	CASSQGPKAYEQYF
TRBV4-3	.	20	TRBJ2-7	.	TGCGCCAGCAGCCAAGTCTGGGGACAGGGGGTACTAGCGGGGCTCGACGAGCAGTACTTC	CASSQVWGQGVLAGLDEQYF
TRBV7-2	.	14	TRBJ2-2	.	TGTGCCAGCAGCCTCCCTTTCGGCACCGGGGAGCTGTTTTTT	CASSLPFGTGELFF
TRBV7-3	.	13	TRBJ2-1	.	TGTGCCAGCAGCTTCACCCGGGACAATGAGCAGTTCTTC	CASSFTRDNEQFF
TRBV11-2	.	13	TRBJ1-1	TRBD1	TGTGCCAGCAGCTTAGCCCTACAGGGGACGGCTTTCTTT	CASSLALQGTAFF
TRBV30	.	15	TRBJ2-3	TRBD1	TGTGCCTGGGGGGGACAGGGCGTTAGCACAGATACGCAGTATTTT	CAWGGQGVSTDTQYF
TRBV7-6	once	11	TRBJ2-7	.	TGTGCCAGCAGCTTAGCGCGGGATGGGAGGTTC	CASSLARDGRF
TRBV3-1/TRBV3-2	once	16	TRBJ2-5	TRBD2	TGTGCCAGCAGCCATGGAGCGGGGGGGCCAGGAGAGACCCAGTACTTC	CASSHGAGGPGETQYF
TRBV3-1/TRBV3-2	.	15	TRBJ1-1	TRBD1	TGTGCCAGCAGGGGAGTGGGACAGTGGAACACTGAAGCTTTCTTT	CASRGVGQWNTEAFF
TRBV28	.	16	TRBJ1-2	TRBD1	TGTGCCAGCAGTCCCCGGGGCCGGGACAGGGGGCTGGGCTACACCTTC	CASSPRGRDRGLGYTF
TRBV3-1/TRBV3-2	.	14	TRBJ2-5	.	TGTGCCAGCAGCCAGAATTACCTATCAGAGACCCAGTACTTC	CASSQNYLSETQYF
TRBV5-5	.	16	TRBJ2-3	.	TGTGCCAGCAGCTTGGATTTAGTTCCTACGGGGGATACGCAGTATTTT	CASSLDLVPTGDTQYF
TRBV6-5	.	14	TRBJ2-3	.	TGTGCCAGCCCCCCAGGGATGGGGACAGATACGCAGTATTTT	CASPPGMGTDTQYF
TRBV13	.	15	TRBJ1-3	.	TGTGCCAGCAGTTACCTGGGGGCGCCTGGAAACACCATATATTTT	CASSYLGAPGNTIYF
TRBV19	.	19	TRBJ2-3	TRBD2	TGTGCCAGTAGTATGAACGGACTAGCGGGGCCCGGGGGCACAGATACGCAGTATTTT	CASSMNGLAGPGGTDTQYF
TRBV6-5	.	14	TRBJ2-5	TRBD2	TGTGCCAGCAGGGGGGCGGGAGGACGGGAGACCCAGTACTTC	CASRGAGGRETQYF
TRBV24-1	.	15	TRBJ2-5	.	TGTGCCACCAGTGACGGTCAGGGTTGGGGAGAGACCCAGTACTTC	CATSDGQGWGETQYF
TRBV10-3	.	15	TRBJ1-5	.	TGTGCCATCAGTGAGGCTCAGGGGAGCAATCAGCCCCAGCATTTT	CAISEAQGSNQPQHF
TRBV28	.	18	TRBJ1-4	.	TGTGCCAGCAGTTTAGAGCTATTCACGCTAATAACTAATGAAAAACTGTTTTTT	CASSLELFTLITNEKLFF
TRBV5-1	.	14	TRBJ2-3	.	TGCGCCAGCAGCGGCACAGTCTCGTCAGATACGCAGTATTTT	CASSGTVSSDTQYF
TRBV7-9	once	14	TRBJ2-5	.	TGTGCCAGCAGCCGACTAGAAAGAGGAAAGACCCAGTACTTC	CASSRLERGKTQYF
TRBV25-1	.	14	TRBJ2-1	.	TGTGCCAGCAGTGAGGCCGGGTCCCGGTTTGAGCAGTTCTTC	CASSEAGSRFEQFF
TRBV5-4	.	19	TRBJ2-5	.	TGTGCCAGCAGCTTGCTAGCGATCCAAAACGGGAGACTCGGTGAGACCCAGTACTTC	CASSLLAIQNGRLGETQYF
TRBV28	.	13	TRBJ1-2	.	TGTGCCATCTTAGTTAAGGGGAACTATGGCTACACCTTC	CAILVKGNYGYTF
TRBV11-3	.	13	TRBJ1-1	.	TGTGCCAGCAGCTTAGCAGGGTCCCCTGAAGCTTTCTTT	CASSLAGSPEAFF
TRBV5-4	.	15	TRBJ1-6	TRBD1	TGTGCCAGCAGCCCCCGGGACAGGGGTGATTCACCCCTCCACTTT	CASSPRDRGDSPLHF
TRBV5-1	.	16	TRBJ2-2	.	TGCGCCAGCAGCTTGGACCTAGCGAGAGGTACCGGGGAGCTGTTTTTT	CASSLDLARGTGELFF
TRBV5-1	.	14	TRBJ2-6	.	TGCGCCAGCAGCGGGGCCACTGGGGCCAACGTCCTGACTTTC	CASSGATGANVLTF
TRBV6-1	once	15	TRBJ1-6	.	TGTGCCAGCAGTGAAGGGACAGTTCGGAATTCACCCCTCCACTTT	CASSEGTVRNSPLHF
TRBV5-5	.	13	TRBJ2-1	.	TGTGCCAGCAGCGACGGGATGACCAATGAGCAGTTCTTC	CASSDGMTNEQFF